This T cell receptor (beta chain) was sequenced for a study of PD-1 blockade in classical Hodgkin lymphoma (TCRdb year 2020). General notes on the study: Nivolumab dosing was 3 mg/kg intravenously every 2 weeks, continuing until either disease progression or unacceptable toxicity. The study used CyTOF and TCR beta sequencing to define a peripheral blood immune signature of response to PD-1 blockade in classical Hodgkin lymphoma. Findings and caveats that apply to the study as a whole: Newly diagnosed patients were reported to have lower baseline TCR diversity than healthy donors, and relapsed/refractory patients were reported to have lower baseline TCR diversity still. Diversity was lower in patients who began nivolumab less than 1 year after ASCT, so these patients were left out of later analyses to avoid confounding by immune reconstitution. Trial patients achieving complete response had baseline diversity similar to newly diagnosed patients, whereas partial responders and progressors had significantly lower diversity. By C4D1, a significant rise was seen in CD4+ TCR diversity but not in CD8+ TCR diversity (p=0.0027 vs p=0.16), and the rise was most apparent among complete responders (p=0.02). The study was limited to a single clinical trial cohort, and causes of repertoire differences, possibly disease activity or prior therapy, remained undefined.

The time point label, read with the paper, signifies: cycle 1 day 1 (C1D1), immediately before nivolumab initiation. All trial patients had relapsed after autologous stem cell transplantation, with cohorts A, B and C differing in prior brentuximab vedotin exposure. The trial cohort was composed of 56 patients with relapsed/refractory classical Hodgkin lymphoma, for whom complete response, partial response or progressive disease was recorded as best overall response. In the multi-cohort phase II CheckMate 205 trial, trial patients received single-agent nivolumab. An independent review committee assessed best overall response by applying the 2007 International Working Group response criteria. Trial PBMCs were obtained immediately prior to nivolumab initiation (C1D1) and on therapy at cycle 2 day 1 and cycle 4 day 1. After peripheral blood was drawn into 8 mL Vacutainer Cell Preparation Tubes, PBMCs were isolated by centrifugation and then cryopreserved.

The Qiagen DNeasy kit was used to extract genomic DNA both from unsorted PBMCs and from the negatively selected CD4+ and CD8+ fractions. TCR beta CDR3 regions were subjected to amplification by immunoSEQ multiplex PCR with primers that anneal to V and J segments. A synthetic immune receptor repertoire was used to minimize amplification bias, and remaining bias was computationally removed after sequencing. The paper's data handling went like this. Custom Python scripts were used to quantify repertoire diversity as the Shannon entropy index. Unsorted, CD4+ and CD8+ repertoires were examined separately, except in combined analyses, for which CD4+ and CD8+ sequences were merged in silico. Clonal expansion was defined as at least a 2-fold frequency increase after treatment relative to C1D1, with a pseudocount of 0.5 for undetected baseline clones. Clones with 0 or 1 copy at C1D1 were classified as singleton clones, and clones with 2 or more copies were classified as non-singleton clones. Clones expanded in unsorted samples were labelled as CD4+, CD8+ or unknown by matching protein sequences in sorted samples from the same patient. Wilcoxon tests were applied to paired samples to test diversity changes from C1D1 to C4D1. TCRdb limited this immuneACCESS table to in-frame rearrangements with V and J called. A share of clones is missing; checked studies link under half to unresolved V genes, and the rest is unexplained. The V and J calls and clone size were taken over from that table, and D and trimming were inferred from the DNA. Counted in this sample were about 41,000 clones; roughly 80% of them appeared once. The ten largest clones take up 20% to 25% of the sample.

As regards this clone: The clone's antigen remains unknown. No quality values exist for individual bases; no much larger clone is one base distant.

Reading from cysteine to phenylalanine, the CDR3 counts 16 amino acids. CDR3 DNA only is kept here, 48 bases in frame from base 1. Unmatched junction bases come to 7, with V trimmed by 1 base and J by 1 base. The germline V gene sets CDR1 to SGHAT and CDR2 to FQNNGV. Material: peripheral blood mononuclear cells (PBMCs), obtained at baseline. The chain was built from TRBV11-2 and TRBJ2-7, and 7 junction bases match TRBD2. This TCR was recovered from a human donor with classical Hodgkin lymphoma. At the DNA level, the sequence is TGTGCCAGCAGCTTAGGACGTCTAGCGGATTCCTACGAGCAGTACTTC. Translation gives CASSLGRLADSYEQYF.